This T cell receptor beta chain emerged from a study of beta chain features in type 1 diabetes. Study-level points and caveats: Patients with Type 1 diabetes showed moderately but significantly shorter TCRB CDR3s in all four CD4+ subsets.

Germline values: CDR1 MNHEY, CDR2 SMNVEV (reference sequence). The J segment lost 5 bases and the V segment lost 5 bases, leaving 9 bases of the junction unmatched. The CDR3 is 14 amino acids. Every bit of the isolated RNA underwent reverse transcription, so sequencing read expressed TCRB transcripts. Some 3.6 million reads was the average for naive, central memory and regulatory T cell samples. Here immunoSEQ multiplex PCR was the method, and the copy in TCRdb shows in-frame clones only, minus some. Among under 300,000 clones listed, 16% were seen once. Worth noting for this clone: Its matching antigen is unknown.

The chain couples TRBV27 to TRBJ2-7; TRBD1 agrees at 7 bases. Sequencing was carried out using naive CD4+ T cells from blood. The receptor's source is a man in his thirties or forties with type 1 diabetes. The CDR3 sequence: CASSTRTGSHEQYF. CDR3 DNA: TGTGCCAGCAGTACGAGGACAGGTTCCCACGAGCAGTACTTC.